The T cell receptor (beta chain) under discussion was sequenced for a study of T cells in Graves' hyperthyroidism and ophthalmopathy. Whole-study findings and limits: The majority of expanded thyroid clonotypes above 0.001 also appeared in blood.

The V gene's germline CDR1 is DFQATT and CDR2 SNEGSKA (reference sequence). CDR3 length: 13 residues. The J segment lost 4 bases and the V segment lost 6 bases, leaving 4 bases of the junction unmatched. Ophthalmopathy cases met thresholds of Clinical Activity Score at least 3, NOSPECS grade at least 4 and duration under 3 months. In making diagnoses, clinical symptoms, serum thyroxine and TRAb, thyroid ultrasound and orbital computed tomography were all used. RNA transcripts provided the source from which TCR beta CDR3 regions were amplified. The TCR CDR3 first-round RT-PCR relied on the HTBI primer set. TCRdb reprocessed the multiplex PCR reads with MiXCR, giving one entry per CDR3 protein. The sample comprises 400,000 or so distinct CDR3 sequences, about 14% of which are singletons, and roughly a fifth rests with the top ten. In this sample, this clonotype turned up many times. The antigen remains unidentified.

This sequence was found in a woman younger than 45 with Graves' ophthalmopathy. The genes are TRBV20-1 and TRBJ1-5; TRBD1 matches 9 bases. Sequencing was carried out using blood. The CDR3 here is CSADRGINQPQHF. Here the CDR3 DNA reads TGCAGTGCGGACAGGGGAATTAATCAGCCCCAGCATTTT.